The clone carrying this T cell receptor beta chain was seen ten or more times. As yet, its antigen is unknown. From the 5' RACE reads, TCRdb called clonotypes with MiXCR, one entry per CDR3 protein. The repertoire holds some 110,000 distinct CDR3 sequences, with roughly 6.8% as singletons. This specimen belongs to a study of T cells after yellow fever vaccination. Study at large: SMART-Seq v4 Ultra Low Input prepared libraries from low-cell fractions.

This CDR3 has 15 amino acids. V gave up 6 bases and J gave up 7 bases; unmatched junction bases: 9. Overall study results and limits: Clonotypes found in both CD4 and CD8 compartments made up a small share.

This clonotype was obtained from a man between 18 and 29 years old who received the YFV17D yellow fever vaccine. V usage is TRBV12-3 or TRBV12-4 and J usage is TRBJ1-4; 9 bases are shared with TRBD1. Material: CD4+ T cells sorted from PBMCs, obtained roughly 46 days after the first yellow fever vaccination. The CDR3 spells CASSEPGTGSEKLFF. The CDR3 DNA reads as TGTGCCAGCAGCGAGCCCGGGACAGGGAGTGAAAAACTGTTTTTT.